This T cell receptor beta chain was found in a study of shared clonotypes between healthy human individuals. Study observations and caveats: The sampled material consisted only of blood, and tissue repertoires are likely to differ. Non-shared clonotypes had lower generation probabilities than those shared by all four donors.

Trimming took 5 bases from V and 2 from J, leaving 13 bases between them. The germline CDR1 and CDR2 sequences are MNHNY and SVGAGI (reference sequence). The CDR3 totals 14 residues. About this clone: Its cognate antigen is unknown.

Profiled with immunoSEQ multiplex PCR; TCRdb holds only in-frame clones, not every one. The sample lists millions of clones, 85% to 95% occurring once. The sample taken for sequencing was naive CD4+ T cells sorted from blood. Subset in this sample: CD45RA+ positively selected. The gene calls are TRBV6-6 and TRBJ2-7; D possibly matches TRBD1 or TRBD2 (5 bases each). The clonotype was recovered from a man between 18 and 29 years old in good health. CDR3 sequence: CASSQGRWAYEQYF. In nucleotides, the CDR3 is TGTGCCAGCAGTCAGGGACGGTGGGCCTACGAGCAGTACTTC.